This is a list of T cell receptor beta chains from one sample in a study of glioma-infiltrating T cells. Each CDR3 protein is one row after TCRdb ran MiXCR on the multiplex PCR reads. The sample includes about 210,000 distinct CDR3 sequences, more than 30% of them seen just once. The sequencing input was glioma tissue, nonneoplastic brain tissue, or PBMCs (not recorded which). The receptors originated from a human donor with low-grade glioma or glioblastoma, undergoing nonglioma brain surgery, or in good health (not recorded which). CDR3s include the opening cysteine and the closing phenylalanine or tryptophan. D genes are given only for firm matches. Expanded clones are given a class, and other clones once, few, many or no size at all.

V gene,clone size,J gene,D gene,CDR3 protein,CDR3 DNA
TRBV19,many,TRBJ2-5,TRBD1,CASSPTGGPSGTQYF,TGTGCCAGTAGTCCTACAGGGGGGCCCTCTGGGACCCAGTACTTC
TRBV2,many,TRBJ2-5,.,CASNRQETWGETQYF,TGTGCCAGCAACCGACAGGAAACCTGGGGAGAGACCCAGTACTTC
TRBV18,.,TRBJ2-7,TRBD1,CASSPDGQGRIYEQYF,TGTGCCAGCTCACCTGATGGACAGGGGAGAATCTACGAGCAGTACTTC
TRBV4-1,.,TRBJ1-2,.,CASSQDLWAGNNYGYTF,TGCGCCAGCAGCCAAGATCTATGGGCAGGGAATAACTATGGCTACACCTTC
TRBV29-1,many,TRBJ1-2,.,CSVVESGRWYGYTF,TGCAGCGTTGTTGAGTCGGGCCGATGGTATGGCTACACCTTC
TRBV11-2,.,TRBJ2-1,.,CASRRSGRRYNEQFF,TGTGCCAGCAGAAGAAGCGGGCGCAGATACAATGAGCAGTTCTTC
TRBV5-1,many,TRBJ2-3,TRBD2,CASSLQAGGTDTQYF,TGCGCCAGCAGCTTGCAAGCGGGAGGCACAGATACGCAGTATTTT
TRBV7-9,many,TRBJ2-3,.,CASSLGRLFTDTQYF,TGTGCCAGCAGCTTAGGCAGGTTGTTCACAGATACGCAGTATTTT
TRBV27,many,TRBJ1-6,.,CASGGGYYNSPLHF,TGTGCCAGTGGGGGGGGCTACTATAATTCACCCCTCCACTTT
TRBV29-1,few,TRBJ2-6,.,CSVELRATGANVLTF,TGCAGCGTTGAATTACGAGCAACTGGGGCCAACGTCCTGACTTTC
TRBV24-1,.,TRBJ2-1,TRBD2,CATRASTSGRGNEQFF,TGTGCCACCAGGGCCTCGACTAGCGGGAGGGGCAATGAGCAGTTCTTC
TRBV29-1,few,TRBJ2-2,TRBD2,CSAQREGPRELFF,TGCAGCGCCCAGCGGGAGGGCCCCCGGGAGCTGTTTTTT
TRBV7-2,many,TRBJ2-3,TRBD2,CASSSGLAGTDTQYF,TGTGCCAGCAGCTCTGGACTAGCGGGAACAGATACGCAGTATTTT
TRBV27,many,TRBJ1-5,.,CASSWGSNQPQHF,TGTGCCAGCAGTTGGGGGAGCAATCAGCCCCAGCATTTT
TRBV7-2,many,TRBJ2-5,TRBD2,CASSFSTSRQETQYF,TGTGCCAGCAGCTTCTCGACTAGCCGACAAGAGACCCAGTACTTC
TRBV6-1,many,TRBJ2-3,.,CASSEDWGDTQYF,TGTGCCAGCAGTGAAGATTGGGGGGATACGCAGTATTTT
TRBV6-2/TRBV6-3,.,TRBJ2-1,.,CASSYTGRSEQFF,TGTGCCAGCAGTTACACTGGGAGAAGTGAGCAGTTCTTC
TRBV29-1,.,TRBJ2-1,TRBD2,CNDVAGGAYNEQFF,TGCAATGACGTAGCGGGAGGGGCGTACAATGAGCAGTTCTTC
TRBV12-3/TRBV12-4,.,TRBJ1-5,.,CAIKRSREPQHF,TGTGCCATCAAACGGTCGAGGGAGCCCCAGCATTTT
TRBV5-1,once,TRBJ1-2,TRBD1,CASSLDQGGYGYTF,TGCGCCAGCAGCTTGGATCAGGGGGGTTATGGCTACACCTTC
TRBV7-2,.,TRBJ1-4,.,CASSLAANPNEKLFF,TGTGCCAGCAGCTTGGCAGCGAACCCTAATGAAAAACTGTTTTTT
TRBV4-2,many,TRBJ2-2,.,CASSPTSVGTTGELFF,TGTGCCAGCAGCCCGACTAGTGTCGGAACCACCGGGGAGCTGTTTTTT
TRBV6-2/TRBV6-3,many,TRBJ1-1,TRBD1,CASSYSRDSEAFF,TGTGCCAGCAGTTACTCCCGGGACAGTGAAGCTTTCTTT
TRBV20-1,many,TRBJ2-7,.,CSATDYEGVSEQYF,TGCAGTGCTACAGACTACGAGGGAGTTTCCGAGCAGTACTTC
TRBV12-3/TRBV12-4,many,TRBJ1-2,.,CASSFRPGRDEGYTF,TGTGCCAGCAGTTTCCGCCCCGGCAGGGATGAGGGCTACACCTTC
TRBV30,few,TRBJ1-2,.,CAWSARGGGAYGYTF,TGTGCCTGGAGTGCTCGGGGCGGAGGGGCATATGGCTACACCTTC
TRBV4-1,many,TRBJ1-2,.,CASSQDRSYGYTF,TGCGCCAGCAGCCAAGACAGGAGCTATGGCTACACCTTC
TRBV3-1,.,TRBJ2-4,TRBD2,CASSPYSGREENIQYF,TGTGCCAGCAGCCCGTATAGCGGGAGGGAGGAAAACATTCAGTACTTC
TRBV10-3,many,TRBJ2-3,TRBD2,CAISDRLAGASGTQYF,TGTGCCATCAGTGATCGACTAGCGGGAGCATCTGGTACGCAGTATTTT
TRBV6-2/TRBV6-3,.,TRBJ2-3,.,CASSYSRDMQSF,TGTGCCAGCAGTTATTCCCGAGATATGCAGTCTTTT
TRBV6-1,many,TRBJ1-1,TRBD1,CASSEERGLTEAFF,TGTGCCAGCAGTGAGGAGAGGGGGCTCACTGAAGCTTTCTTT
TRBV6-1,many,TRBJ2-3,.,CASTGAMGDTQYF,TGTGCCAGCACCGGGGCGATGGGGGATACGCAGTATTTT
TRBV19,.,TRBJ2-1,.,CASKMGAAGYNNEQFF,TGTGCCAGTAAAATGGGGGCAGCGGGGTACAACAATGAGCAGTTCTTC
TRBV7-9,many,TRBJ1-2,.,CASSLLKINYGYTF,TGTGCCAGCAGCTTACTCAAGATTAACTATGGCTACACCTTC
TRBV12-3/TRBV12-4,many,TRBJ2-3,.,CASSFQVLSGTDTQYF,TGTGCCAGCAGTTTTCAGGTACTATCAGGCACAGATACGCAGTATTTT
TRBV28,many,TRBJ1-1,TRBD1,CASSENRDREDEAFF,TGTGCCAGCAGCGAGAACCGGGACAGGGAAGATGAAGCTTTCTTT
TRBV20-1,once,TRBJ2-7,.,CSAHSIGRSYEQYF,TGCAGTGCCCACTCTATCGGGAGATCGTATGAGCAGTACTTC
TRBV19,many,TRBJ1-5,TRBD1,CASTERTGSRHQPQHF,TGTGCCAGTACCGAAAGGACAGGTTCGAGACATCAGCCCCAGCATTTT
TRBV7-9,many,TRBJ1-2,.,CASSLVVLREDGYTF,TGTGCCAGCAGCTTAGTAGTCCTTCGGGAGGATGGCTACACCTTC
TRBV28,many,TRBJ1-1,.,CASSPGTEAFF,TGTGCCAGCAGTCCTGGGACTGAAGCTTTCTTT
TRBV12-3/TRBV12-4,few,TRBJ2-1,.,CASLEGQEQFF,TGTGCCAGTCTTGAAGGGCAGGAGCAGTTCTTC
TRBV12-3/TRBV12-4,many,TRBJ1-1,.,CASSTGHQNTEAFF,TGTGCCAGCAGTACGGGACACCAGAACACTGAAGCTTTCTTT